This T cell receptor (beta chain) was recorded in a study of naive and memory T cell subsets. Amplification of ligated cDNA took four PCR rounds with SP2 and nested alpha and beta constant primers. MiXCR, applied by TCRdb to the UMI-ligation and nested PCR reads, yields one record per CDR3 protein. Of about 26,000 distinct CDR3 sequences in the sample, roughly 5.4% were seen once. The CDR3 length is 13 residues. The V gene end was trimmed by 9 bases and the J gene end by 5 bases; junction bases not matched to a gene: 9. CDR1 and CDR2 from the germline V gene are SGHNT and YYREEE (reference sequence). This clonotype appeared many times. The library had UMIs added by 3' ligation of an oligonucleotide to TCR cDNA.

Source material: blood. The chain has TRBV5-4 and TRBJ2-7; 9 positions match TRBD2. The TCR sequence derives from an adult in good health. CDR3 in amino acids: CAISYAGGDEQYF. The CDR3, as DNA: TGTGCCATTTCCTACGCGGGAGGGGACGAGCAGTACTTC.